This T cell receptor beta chain was recorded in a study of T cells in tuberculosis. Time point of the sample: new active TB diagnosis, blood taken before or within 7 days of starting treatment. The table came from immunoSEQ multiplex PCR; TCRdb's copy has only in-frame clones and leaves some out. This sample has about 49,000 clones; 90% to 95% occur once, and the top ten carry more than 1.2%. Trimming cost V 0 bases and J 7 bases; bases outside gene matches: 10. The CDR3 loop spans 17 amino acids. Per germline, CDR1 MGHRA and CDR2 YSYEKL. The chain is built from TRBV4-1 and TRBJ1-5; 9 positions match TRBD1. The sequence was collected from an adult with tuberculosis. The sequenced sample was PBMCs, obtained at tuberculosis diagnosis. The CDR3 DNA is TGCGCCAGCAGCCAAGATCTTGACAGGGGGATAGGACAGCCCCAGCATTTT. It codes for CASSQDLDRGIGQPQHF.